A selection of T cell receptor beta chains follows, all from one sample in a study of cytomegalovirus exposure and HLA in healthy donors. Clones were sequenced by immunoSEQ multiplex PCR, and TCRdb holds only the in-frame ones, with some missing. The table shows under 150,000 clones, with over 75% occurring only once. Input material: PBMCs. The receptor set was obtained from a woman aged 25 to 39 in good health and CMV-seropositive. CDR3s leave out the opening cysteine and the closing phenylalanine or tryptophan. Size values are once, few and many counts, or a class for expanded clones, and some rows have none.

TRBJ1-2,TRBV19,.,ASSVPGQGLGYT
TRBJ2-1,TRBV4-1,.,ASSQEREGGYNEQF
TRBJ2-5,TRBV5-6,.,ASSGQGGQETQY
TRBJ2-5,TRBV6-5,.,ASSRSGRAVETQY
TRBJ1-5,TRBV9,few,ASSGSSLNQPQH
TRBJ1-1,TRBV18,.,ASYPDSDYTEAF
TRBJ2-7,TRBV28,.,ASKGGGRTSYEQY
TRBJ1-2,TRBV2,.,ASSRDSVGGYT
TRBJ2-1,TRBV30,.,AWSKLVPRTYEQF
TRBJ2-2,TRBV5-1,.,ASSPTGGNTGELF
TRBJ1-2,TRBV9,.,ASSSYGYT
TRBJ1-2,TRBV18,.,ASSPPWGGYT
TRBJ2-7,TRBV9,few,ASSSWTSGRREEQY
TRBJ1-2,TRBV30,.,AWSPHRDRGSLGGYT
TRBJ2-7,TRBV18,.,ASSQGQGPYEQY
TRBJ1-4,TRBV6-1,few,ASSDHRGSNEKLF
TRBJ2-5,TRBV9,.,ASSAGGTQY
TRBJ1-1,TRBV7-9,.,ASSFIGGVEAF
TRBJ1-2,TRBV6-1,.,ASSPSTGSDGYT
TRBJ2-7,TRBV7-3,.,ASSLTGTSGLYEQY
TRBJ2-1,TRBV7-2,.,ASSLSGNDNEQF
TRBJ2-1,TRBV29-1,.,SVEDRRLAGGFHNEQF
TRBJ1-2,TRBV5-1,.,ASSPRTEDYGYT
TRBJ2-3,TRBV30,.,AWISGQFPDTQY
TRBJ1-5,TRBV28,.,ASSFSSPDARNQPQH
TRBJ1-1,TRBV6-5,.,ASSYTGQGPTEAF
TRBJ1-1,TRBV1,.,TSSQDLRGTEAF
TRBJ2-2,TRBV4-1,.,ASSRQGTGVGTGELF
TRBJ2-7,TRBV6-1,.,ASSRDRVTYEQY
TRBJ1-4,TRBV19,once,ASSILGTGTNEKLF
TRBJ1-2,TRBV11-2,.,ASSLSVDGYT
TRBJ1-1,TRBV11-1,.,ASSHVGVGNTEAF
TRBJ1-5,TRBV19,.,ASSIVAQFNQPQH
TRBJ2-2,TRBV5-1,few,ASTRDRAIGELF
TRBJ1-1,TRBV6-1,.,ASSEVPAGRGPGAEAF
TRBJ2-1,TRBV5-6,.,ASSRTQGVDEQF
TRBJ1-5,TRBV19,.,ASSQGQLNSNQPQH
TRBJ1-2,TRBV6-5,.,ASNRAGTGVFGYT
TRBJ2-5,TRBV15,once,ATSLAPRPGGETQY
TRBJ1-2,TRBV6-5,.,ASSWGHGYT
TRBJ2-1,TRBV18,.,ASSPPERGAPYNEQF
TRBJ2-7,TRBV11-3,.,ASSLVSGPIYEQY
TRBJ2-1,TRBV2,.,ASSGPGGGNEQF
TRBJ2-7,TRBV5-1,.,ASTPSGRPYEQY
TRBJ2-2,TRBV6-1,.,ASSAGTGGSHGELF
TRBJ2-5,TRBV15,.,ATSREPGLAVQETQY